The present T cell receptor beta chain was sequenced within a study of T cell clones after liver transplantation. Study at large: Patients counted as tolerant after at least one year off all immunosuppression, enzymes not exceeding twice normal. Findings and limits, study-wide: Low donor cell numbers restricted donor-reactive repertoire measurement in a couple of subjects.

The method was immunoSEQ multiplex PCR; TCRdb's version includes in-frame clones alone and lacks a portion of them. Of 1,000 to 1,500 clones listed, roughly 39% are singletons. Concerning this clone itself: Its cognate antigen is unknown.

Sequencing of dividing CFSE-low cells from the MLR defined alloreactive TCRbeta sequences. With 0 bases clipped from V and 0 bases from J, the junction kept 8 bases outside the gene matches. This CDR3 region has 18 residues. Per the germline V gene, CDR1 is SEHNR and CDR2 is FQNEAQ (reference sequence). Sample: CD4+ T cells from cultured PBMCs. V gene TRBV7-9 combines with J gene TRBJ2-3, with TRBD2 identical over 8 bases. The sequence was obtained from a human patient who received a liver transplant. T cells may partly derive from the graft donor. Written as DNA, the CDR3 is TGTGCCAGCAGCTTAGCGGTTGGTGCGGGGGGTAGCACAGATACGCAGTATTTT. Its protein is CASSLAVGAGGSTDTQYF.